This TCR beta chain was captured by sequencing in a study of CD8 T cells in Susac syndrome. Sequencing of TCR beta covered CD8+ and CD4+ T cells obtained from blood. CDR1 is LNHNV and CDR2 is YYDKDF in the germline V gene (reference sequence). This CDR3 is built from 15 residues. The germline V and J ends were trimmed by 2 bases and 5 bases, with 15 bases remaining between them. RNA totalling roughly 0.45 to 1 ug underwent reverse transcription with random hexamers. TCRdb itself ran the immunoSEQ multiplex PCR reads through MiXCR, one entry per CDR3 protein. The sample holds about 200,000 distinct CDR3 sequences, about 95% seen once.

The J gene is TRBJ2-5, the V gene TRBV15; D perhaps matches TRBD1 (5 bases). The sequence came from a human donor in good health. Sequencing was performed on CD4+ T cells from PBMCs. This CDR3 is CATSRTSQGWETQYF. DNA for the CDR3: TGTGCCACCAGCAGAACTTCCCAGGGTTGGGAGACCCAGTACTTC.